One sample yielded the 21 T cell receptor beta chains listed below, sequenced in a study of blood T cell repertoires in COVID-19. The repertoire was sequenced with immunoSEQ multiplex PCR; TCRdb's copy has only in-frame clones and lacks some. The sample gives about 75,000 clones, less than 85% of which show up once; about 5.4% is in the top ten. The sequenced material came from peripheral blood. All receptors derive from a woman aged 80 or over with active or convalescent COVID-19.

The chain has TRBV7-2 and TRBJ2-3; D is perhaps TRBD1 (6 bases). The CDR3 covers 15 residues. V lost 6 bases and J lost 6, with 19 bases in between. The germline V gene encodes CDR1 SGHTA and CDR2 FQGNSA. CDR3 DNA sequence: TGTGCCAGCAGGCCCGGTCGCAGGGGTTGGGATACGCAGTATTTT. This encodes CASRPGRRGWDTQYF.

CDR3 DNA sequence: TGTGCCACCAGTGATTTCGGGCTAGCGTCCGGCGGGGAGCTGTTTTTT. It encodes CATSDFGLASGGELFF. The J gene is TRBJ2-2, the V gene TRBV24-1, with TRBD2 as a possible D gene (6 bases). V lost 1 base, J lost 7 bases, and 15 bases lay in between. There are 16 residues in the CDR3. Germline V gives CDR1 KGHDR, CDR2 SFDVKD.

This chain uses TRBV2 with TRBJ2-7, with TRBD2 matching 13 bases. Germline V gene sequence: CDR1 SNHLY, CDR2 FYNNEI. With 5 bases clipped from V and 6 bases from J, the junction kept 10 bases outside the gene matches. The CDR3 contains 16 residues. The CDR3 nucleotides read TGTGCCAGCAGTCCCCAAGGACTAGCGGGAGATTTCGAGCAGTACTTC. Protein sequence: CASSPQGLAGDFEQYF.

The chain couples TRBV11-2 to TRBJ1-6; the match to TRBD1 covers 12 bases. This CDR3 is built from 16 residues. Germline-derived CDR1 and CDR2 are SGHAT and FQNNGV. Unmatched junction bases numbered 9, after V lost 7 bases and J lost 8 bases. CDR3 DNA sequence: TGTGCCAGCACCCTTAGCGGGACAGGGGGCGATTCACCCCTCCACTTT. Translated: CASTLSGTGGDSPLHF.

This chain links TRBV5-6 with TRBJ1-5; 8 nucleotides match TRBD1. Germline V CDR1 and CDR2: SGHDT, YYEEEE. V trimming: 4 bases; J trimming: 2 bases; junction bases outside the gene matches: 14. The CDR3 runs 18 residues. The CDR3 spells CASSHGTGSPAGNQPQHF. The CDR3 bases are TGTGCCAGCAGCCACGGGACAGGCAGTCCGGCGGGCAATCAGCCCCAGCATTTT. The full variable domain, its missing parts supplied by reference TRBV5-6 and TRBJ1-5, is DAGVTQSPTHLIKTRGQQVTLRCSPKSGHDTVSWYQQALGQGPQFIFQYYEEEERQRGNFPDRFSGHQFPNYSSELNVNALLLGDSALYLCASSHGTGSPAGNQPQHFGDGTRLSIL.

The chain carries TRBV4-1 and TRBJ2-1; TRBD1 matches at 9 bases. Unmatched junction bases numbered 5, after V lost 3 bases and J lost 2 bases. Germline CDR1 is MGHRA and CDR2 is YSYEKL. This CDR3 has 16 amino acids. The CDR3 here is CASSQTRDRAYNEQFF. The CDR3 DNA reads as TGCGCCAGCAGCCAGACCCGGGACAGGGCCTACAATGAGCAGTTCTTC.

The chain has TRBV7-2 and TRBJ1-3, with 9 nucleotides matching TRBD1. The CDR3 contains 15 residues. Germline V lookup: CDR1 SGHTA, CDR2 FQGNSA. J lost 2 bases, V lost 5 bases, and 4 bases had no gene match. The CDR3 nucleotides read TGTGCCAGCAGCATCGGGACAGGGACTGGAAACACCATATATTTT. Translation gives CASSIGTGTGNTIYF.

This clone was observed a handful of times. The chain joins TRBV7-2 to TRBJ1-2; TRBD1 matches 11 bases. The J segment lost 7 bases and the V segment lost 5 bases, leaving 9 bases of the junction unmatched. The CDR3 runs 15 residues. Germline lookup yields CDR1 SGHTA and CDR2 FQGNSA. The chain's CDR3 is CASSTRTGGRSGYTF. For the CDR3, the DNA is TGTGCCAGCAGCACTAGGACAGGGGGCAGGAGTGGCTACACCTTC.

The chain couples TRBV5-4 to TRBJ1-2; 7 positions agree with TRBD1. This CDR3 contains 15 residues. The junction had 10 bases not matched to a gene; V was cut back by 6 bases and J by 2 bases. Germline V gene lookup returns CDR1 SGHNT and CDR2 YYREEE (reference sequence). CDR3 loop: CASTFNRGLNYGYTF. The CDR3 DNA is TGTGCCAGCACCTTTAACAGGGGACTGAACTATGGCTACACCTTC.

The J gene is TRBJ2-2, the V gene TRBV4-1; D not resolved. This CDR3 contains 16 residues. The V gene lost 0 bases and the J gene lost 5 bases, with 13 bases spanning the gap. Germline V gene data show CDR1 as MGHRA and CDR2 as YSYEKL. This CDR3 reads CASSQDLAVLTGELFF. For the CDR3, the DNA is TGCGCCAGCAGCCAAGATCTGGCGGTTTTGACCGGGGAGCTGTTTTTT.

V and J are TRBV4-1 and TRBJ2-3; no clear D. The germline V and J ends were trimmed by 0 bases and 2 bases, with 3 bases remaining between them. The CDR3 spans 13 residues. Germline values: CDR1 MGHRA, CDR2 YSYEKL. The CDR3 DNA sequence: TGCGCCAGCAGCCAAGAACACACAGATACGCAGTATTTT. Translated, it gives CASSQEHTDTQYF.

This clone was counted once. This CDR3 reads CASRDRGDQETQYF. The CDR3 DNA sequence: TGTGCCAGCAGGGACAGGGGTGATCAAGAGACCCAGTACTTC. This chain connects TRBV19 to TRBJ2-5; TRBD1 aligns across 10 bases. Trimming cost V 9 bases and J 2 bases; bases outside gene matches: 6. CDR3 length equals 14 residues. Germline V gene data show CDR1 as LNHDA and CDR2 as SQIVND (reference sequence). Combining the CDR3 with reference TRBV19 and TRBJ2-5 gives the whole variable domain DGGITQSPKYLFRKEGQNVTLSCEQNLNHDAMYWYRQDPGQGLRLIYYSQIVNDFQKGDIAEGYSVSREKKESFPLTVTSAQKNPTAFYLCASRDRGDQETQYFGPGTRLLVL.

The gene calls are TRBV19 and TRBJ2-1; TRBD2 matches at 12 bases. CDR1 and CDR2 (germline): LNHDA, SQIVND (reference sequence). The CDR3 has 15 amino acids. V was pared by 5 bases and J by 7 bases, with 6 bases of the junction left unmatched. The CDR3: CASSRASGGANEQFF. Here the CDR3 DNA reads TGTGCCAGTAGTCGGGCTAGCGGGGGGGCAAATGAGCAGTTCTTC.

The chain is built from TRBV28 and TRBJ1-5, with TRBD1 as a possible D gene (5 bases). CDR3 length: 16 residues. The V gene lost 3 bases and the J gene lost 5 bases, with 17 bases spanning the gap. Germline CDR1 reads MDHEN; CDR2 reads SYDVKM. The CDR3 DNA reads as TGTGCCAGCAGTTTTGTCCCAGGGAGGGCTCATCAGCCCCAGCATTTT. This gives the protein CASSFVPGRAHQPQHF.

V gene TRBV7-2 combines with J gene TRBJ2-3; TRBD2 matches at 13 bases. The CDR3 runs to 19 residues. V lost 0 bases to trimming and J lost 4 bases; unmatched junction nucleotides: 10. Germline CDR1 reads SGHTA; CDR2 reads FQGNSA. Written as DNA, the CDR3 is TGTGCCAGCAGCTTAGCGCGAGGACTAGCGGGAGAATCGGCAGATACGCAGTATTTT. Translated, it gives CASSLARGLAGESADTQYF.

This sequence joins TRBV14 and TRBJ2-3, with a possible D match to TRBD1 (6 bases). Germline V gives CDR1 SGHDN, CDR2 FVKESK. V was clipped by 1 base and J by 0 bases, with 11 bases between them. The CDR3 spans 16 residues. The CDR3 sequence: CASSQGTDNSTDTQYF. The CDR3 bases are TGTGCCAGCAGCCAAGGGACAGACAATAGCACAGATACGCAGTATTTT.

This chain joins TRBV18 and TRBJ1-1; the D is unclear. The V and J ends lost 6 bases and 0 bases respectively, with 11 bases between them. This CDR3 is built from 14 residues. Germline CDR1 KGHSH, CDR2 LQKENI. CDR3 nucleotides: TGTGCCAGCTCTCCCCTAGTTCTGAACACTGAAGCTTTCTTT. It is translated as CASSPLVLNTEAFF.

The gene calls are TRBV7-9 and TRBJ2-3; 13 positions match TRBD2. The V gene end was trimmed by 5 bases and the J gene end by 5 bases; junction bases not matched to a gene: 10. The CDR3 is made up of 17 amino acids. Germline loops: CDR1 SEHNR, CDR2 FQNEAQ (reference sequence). The CDR3 nucleotides read TGTGCCAGCAGCCCTGGACTAGCGGGAGCTTCAGGAGATACGCAGTATTTT. Its translation is CASSPGLAGASGDTQYF.

The V and J genes are TRBV6-2 or TRBV6-3 and TRBJ2-1; 15 bases line up with TRBD2. CDR3 length: 17 residues. J gave up 13 bases and V 4 bases, and 14 bases lay outside the gene matches. Per the germline V gene, CDR1 is MNHEY and CDR2 is SVGEGT. CDR3 protein: CASSFNSGTSGGQDQFF. The CDR3 DNA follows: TGTGCCAGCAGTTTTAATTCCGGGACTAGCGGGGGGCAGGACCAGTTCTTC.

This chain links TRBV27 with TRBJ2-7, with 8 nucleotides matching TRBD1. Germline loops: CDR1 MNHEY, CDR2 SMNVEV (reference sequence). V lost 6 bases, J lost 4 bases, and 20 bases stayed unmatched. The CDR3 contains 18 residues. The CDR3 DNA sequence: TGTGCCAGCAGACGAACCCCAAGGACAGGGAAGGGGGCTTACGAGCAGTACTTC. Translated, it gives CASRRTPRTGKGAYEQYF.

The chain joins TRBV11-3 to TRBJ2-1, with 12 bases matching TRBD2. V was clipped by 2 bases and J by 3 bases; unmatched bases: 5. The CDR3 consists of 17 residues. Germline assignment: CDR1 SGHNT and CDR2 YENEEA. In DNA form, the CDR3 reads TGTGCCAGCAGCTTAAGGACTAGCGGGAACCACTACAATGAGCAGTTCTTC. Its translation: CASSLRTSGNHYNEQFF.